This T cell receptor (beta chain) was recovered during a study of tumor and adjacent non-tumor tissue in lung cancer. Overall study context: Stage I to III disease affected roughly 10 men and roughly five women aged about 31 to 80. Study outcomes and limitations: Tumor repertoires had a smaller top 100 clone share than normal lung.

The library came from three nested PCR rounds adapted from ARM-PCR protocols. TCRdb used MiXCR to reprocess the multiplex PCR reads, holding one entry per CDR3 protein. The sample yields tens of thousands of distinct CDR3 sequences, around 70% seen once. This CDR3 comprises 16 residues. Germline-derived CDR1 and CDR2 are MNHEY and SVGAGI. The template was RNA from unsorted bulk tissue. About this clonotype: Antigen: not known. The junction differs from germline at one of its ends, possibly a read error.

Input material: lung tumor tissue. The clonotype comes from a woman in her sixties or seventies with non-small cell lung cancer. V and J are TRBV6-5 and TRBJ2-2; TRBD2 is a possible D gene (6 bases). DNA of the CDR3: TGTGACAGCGGTTTAGCAGGAGGGCCGAACACCGGGGAGCTGTTTTTT. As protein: CDSGLAGGPNTGELFF.